This paragraph covers one T cell receptor beta chain sequence. No antigen is known for it. The CDR3 covers 13 residues. Germline CDR1 is SGHNT and CDR2 is YYREEE (reference sequence). Trimming at V came to 4 bases and at J to 6 bases, leaving 1 base not matched to a gene. Assay used: immunoSEQ multiplex PCR; TCRdb lists only in-frame clones, some missing. The sample contains tens of thousands of clones, 93% of which appear only once. Mixed chimerism was transient after nonmyeloablative marrow transplants from related graft donors. This entry belongs to a study of Tregs in tolerant kidney transplant recipients. Whole-study findings and limits: Biological reproducibility was not directly addressed in this study.

The chain links TRBV5-4 to TRBJ2-2, with 9 positions matching TRBD1. The input for sequencing was CD4+ T cells from blood (PBMCs), taken 12 months after the transplant. The TCR was taken from a human patient who received a combined kidney and bone marrow transplant. Some T cells may be supplied by the graft donor. CDR3 DNA: TGTGCCAGCAGCGGGACAGGGCCCGGGGAGCTGTTTTTT. As protein: CASSGTGPGELFF.